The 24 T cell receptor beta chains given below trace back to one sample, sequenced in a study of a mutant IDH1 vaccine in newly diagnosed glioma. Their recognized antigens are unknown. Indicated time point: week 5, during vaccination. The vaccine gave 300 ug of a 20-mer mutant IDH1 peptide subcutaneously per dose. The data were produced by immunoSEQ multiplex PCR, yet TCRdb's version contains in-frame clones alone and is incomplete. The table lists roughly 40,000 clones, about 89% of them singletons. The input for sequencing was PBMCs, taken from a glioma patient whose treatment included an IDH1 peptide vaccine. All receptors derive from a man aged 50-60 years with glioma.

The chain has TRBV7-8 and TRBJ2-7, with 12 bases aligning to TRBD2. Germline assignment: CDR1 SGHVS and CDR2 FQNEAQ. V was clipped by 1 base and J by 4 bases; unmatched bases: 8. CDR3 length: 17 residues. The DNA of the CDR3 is TGTGCCAGCAGCTTAGGCCCGACTAGCGGGAGTATGTACGAGCAGTACTTC. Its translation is CASSLGPTSGSMYEQYF.

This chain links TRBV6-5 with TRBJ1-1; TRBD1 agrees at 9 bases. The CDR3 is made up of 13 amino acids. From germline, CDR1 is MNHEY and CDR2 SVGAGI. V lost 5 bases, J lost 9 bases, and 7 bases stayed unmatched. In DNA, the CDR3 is TGTGCCAGCAGTCGGGACAGGGCCGTCAAAGCTTTCTTT. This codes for CASSRDRAVKAFF.

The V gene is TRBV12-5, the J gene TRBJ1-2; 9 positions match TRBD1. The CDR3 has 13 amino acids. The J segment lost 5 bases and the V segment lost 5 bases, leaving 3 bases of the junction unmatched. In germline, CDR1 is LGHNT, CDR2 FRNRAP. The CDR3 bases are TGTGCTAGTGGTCGGGACAGGGTATATGGCTACACCTTC. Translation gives CASGRDRVYGYTF.

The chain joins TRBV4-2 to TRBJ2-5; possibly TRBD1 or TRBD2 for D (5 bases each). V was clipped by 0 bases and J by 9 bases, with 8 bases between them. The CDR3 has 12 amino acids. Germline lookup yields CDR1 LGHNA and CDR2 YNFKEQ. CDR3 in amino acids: CASSQERGAQYF. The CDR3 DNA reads TGTGCCAGCAGCCAAGAGAGAGGGGCCCAGTACTTC.

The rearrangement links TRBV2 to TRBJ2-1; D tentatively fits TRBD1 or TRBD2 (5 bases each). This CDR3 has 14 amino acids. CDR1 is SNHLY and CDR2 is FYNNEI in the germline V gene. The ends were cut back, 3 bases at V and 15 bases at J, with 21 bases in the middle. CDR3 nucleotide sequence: TGTGCCAGCAGTGAGGTTCTGGTTAGCGCAGACAGGTTCTTC. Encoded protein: CASSEVLVSADRFF.

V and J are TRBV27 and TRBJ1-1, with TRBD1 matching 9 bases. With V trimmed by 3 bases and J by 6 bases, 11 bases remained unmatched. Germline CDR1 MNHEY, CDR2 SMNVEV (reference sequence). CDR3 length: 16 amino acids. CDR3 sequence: CASSFTGGGRVSEAFF. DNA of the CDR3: TGTGCCAGCAGTTTTACAGGGGGCGGTCGAGTGTCTGAAGCTTTCTTT.

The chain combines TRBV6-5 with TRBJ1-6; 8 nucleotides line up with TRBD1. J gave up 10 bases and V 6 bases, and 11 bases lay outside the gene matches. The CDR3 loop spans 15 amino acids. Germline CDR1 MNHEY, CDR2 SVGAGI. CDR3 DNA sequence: TGTGCCAGCAGATACGACAGGGGATTAGGGTCACCCCTCCACTTT. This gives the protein CASRYDRGLGSPLHF.

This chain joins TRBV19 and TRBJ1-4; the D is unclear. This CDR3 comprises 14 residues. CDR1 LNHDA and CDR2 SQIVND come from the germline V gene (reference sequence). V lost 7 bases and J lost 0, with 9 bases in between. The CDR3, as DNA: TGTGCCAGTAAGTCCAGTGCAACTAATGAAAAACTGTTTTTT. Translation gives CASKSSATNEKLFF.

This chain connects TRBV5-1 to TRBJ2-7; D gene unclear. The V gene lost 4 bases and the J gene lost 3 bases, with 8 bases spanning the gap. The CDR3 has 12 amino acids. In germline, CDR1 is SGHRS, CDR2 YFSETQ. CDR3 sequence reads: CASSQNSYEQYF. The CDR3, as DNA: TGCGCCAGCAGCCAAAATAGCTACGAGCAGTACTTC.

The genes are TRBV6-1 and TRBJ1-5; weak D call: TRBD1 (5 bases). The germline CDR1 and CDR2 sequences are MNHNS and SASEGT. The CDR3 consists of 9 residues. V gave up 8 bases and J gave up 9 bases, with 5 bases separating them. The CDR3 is CASGTPQHF. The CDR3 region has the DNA TGTGCCAGCGGGACGCCCCAGCATTTT.

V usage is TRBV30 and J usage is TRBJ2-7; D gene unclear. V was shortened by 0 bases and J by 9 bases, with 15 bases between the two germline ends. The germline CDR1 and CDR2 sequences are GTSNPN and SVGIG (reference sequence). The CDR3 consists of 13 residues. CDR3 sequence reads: CAWSVSWVGMQYF. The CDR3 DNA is TGTGCCTGGAGTGTATCTTGGGTGGGTATGCAGTACTTC. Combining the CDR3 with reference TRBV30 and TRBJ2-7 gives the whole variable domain SQTIHQWPATLVQPVGSPLSLECTVEGTSNPNLYWYRQAAGRGLQLLFYSVGIGQISSEVPQNLSASRPQDRQFILSSKKLLLSDSGFYLCAWSVSWVGMQYFGPGTRLTVT.

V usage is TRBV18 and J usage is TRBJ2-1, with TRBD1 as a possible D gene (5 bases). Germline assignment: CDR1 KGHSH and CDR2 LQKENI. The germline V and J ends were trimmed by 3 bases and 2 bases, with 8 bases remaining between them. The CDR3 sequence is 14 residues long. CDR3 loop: CASSPKQAYNEQFF. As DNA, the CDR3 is TGTGCCAGCTCACCGAAACAGGCCTACAATGAGCAGTTCTTC.

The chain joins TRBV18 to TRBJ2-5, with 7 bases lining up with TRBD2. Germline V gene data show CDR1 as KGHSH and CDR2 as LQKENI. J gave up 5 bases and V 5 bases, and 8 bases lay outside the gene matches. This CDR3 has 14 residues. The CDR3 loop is CASSLELATETQYF. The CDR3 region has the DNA TGTGCCAGCTCATTAGAACTAGCGACGGAGACCCAGTACTTC.

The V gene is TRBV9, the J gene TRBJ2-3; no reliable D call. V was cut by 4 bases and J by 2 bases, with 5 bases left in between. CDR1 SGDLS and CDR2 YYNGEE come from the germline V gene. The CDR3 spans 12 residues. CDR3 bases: TGTGCCAGCAGCCCCGACACAGATACGCAGTATTTT. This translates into CASSPDTDTQYF.

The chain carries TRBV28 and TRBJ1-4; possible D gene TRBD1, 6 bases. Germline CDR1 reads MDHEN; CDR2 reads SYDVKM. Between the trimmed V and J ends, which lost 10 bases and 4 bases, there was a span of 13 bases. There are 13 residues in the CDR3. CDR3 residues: CATYRQVNEKLFF. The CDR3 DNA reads TGTGCCACCTACCGACAGGTTAATGAAAAACTGTTTTTT.

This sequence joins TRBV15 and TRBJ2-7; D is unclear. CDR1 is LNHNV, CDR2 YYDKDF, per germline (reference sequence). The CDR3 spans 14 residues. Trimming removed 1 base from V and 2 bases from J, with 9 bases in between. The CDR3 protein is CATSRAQATYEQYF. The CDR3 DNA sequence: TGTGCCACCAGCAGAGCGCAGGCTACCTACGAGCAGTACTTC. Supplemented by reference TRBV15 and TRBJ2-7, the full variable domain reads DAMVIQNPRYQVTQFGKPVTLSCSQTLNHNVMYWYQQKSSQAPKLLFHYYDKDFNNEADTPDNFQSRRPNTSFCFLDIRSPGLGDTAMYLCATSRAQATYEQYFGPGTRLTVT.

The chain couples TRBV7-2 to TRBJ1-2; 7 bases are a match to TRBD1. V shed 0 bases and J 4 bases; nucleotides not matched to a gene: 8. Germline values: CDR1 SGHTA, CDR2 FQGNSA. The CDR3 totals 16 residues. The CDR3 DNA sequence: TGTGCCAGCAGCTTAGCGGGACAGCCATCCTCCTATGGCTACACCTTC. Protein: CASSLAGQPSSYGYTF. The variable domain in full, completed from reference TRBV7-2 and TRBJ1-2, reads GAGVSQSPSNKVTEKGKDVELRCDPISGHTALYWYRQSLGQGLEFLIYFQGNSAPDKSGLPSDRFSAERTGGSVSTLTIQRTQQEDSAVYLCASSLAGQPSSYGYTFGSGTRLTVV.

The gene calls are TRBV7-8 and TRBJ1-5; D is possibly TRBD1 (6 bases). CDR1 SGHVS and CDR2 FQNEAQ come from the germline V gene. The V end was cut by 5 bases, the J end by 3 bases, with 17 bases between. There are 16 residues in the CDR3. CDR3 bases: TGTGCCAGCAGCAACCGGGACACCCTTACCAATCAGCCCCAGCATTTT. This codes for CASSNRDTLTNQPQHF.

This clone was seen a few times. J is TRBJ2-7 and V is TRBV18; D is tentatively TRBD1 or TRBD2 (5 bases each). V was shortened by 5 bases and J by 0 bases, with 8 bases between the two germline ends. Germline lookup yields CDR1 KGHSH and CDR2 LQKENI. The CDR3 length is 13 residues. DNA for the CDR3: TGTGCCAGCTCAATGGGGGACTCCTACGAGCAGTACTTC. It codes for CASSMGDSYEQYF.

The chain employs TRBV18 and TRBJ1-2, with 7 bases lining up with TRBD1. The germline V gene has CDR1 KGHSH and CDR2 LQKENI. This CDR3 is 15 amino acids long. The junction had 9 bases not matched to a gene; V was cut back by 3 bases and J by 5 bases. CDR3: CASSPTGTDSYGYTF. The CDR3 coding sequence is TGTGCCAGCTCACCTACTGGGACAGATAGTTATGGCTACACCTTC.

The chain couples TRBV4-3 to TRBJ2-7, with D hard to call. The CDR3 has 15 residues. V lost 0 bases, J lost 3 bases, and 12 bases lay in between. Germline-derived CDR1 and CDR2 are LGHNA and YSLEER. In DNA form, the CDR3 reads TGCGCCAGCAGCCAAGATCGCCAGGCGCACTACGAGCAGTACTTC. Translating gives CASSQDRQAHYEQYF.

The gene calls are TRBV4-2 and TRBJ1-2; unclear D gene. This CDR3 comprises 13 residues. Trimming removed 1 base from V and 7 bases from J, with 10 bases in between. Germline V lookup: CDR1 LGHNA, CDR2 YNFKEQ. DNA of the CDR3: TGTGCCAGCAGCCAAGGGCTAACTAGTGGCTACACCTTC. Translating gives CASSQGLTSGYTF.

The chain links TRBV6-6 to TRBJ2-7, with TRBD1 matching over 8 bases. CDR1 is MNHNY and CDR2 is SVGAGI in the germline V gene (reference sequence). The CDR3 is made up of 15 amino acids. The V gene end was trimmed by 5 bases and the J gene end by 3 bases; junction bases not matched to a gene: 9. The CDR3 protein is CASSPRTGRIYEQYF. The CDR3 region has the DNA TGTGCCAGCAGTCCTCGGACAGGGAGGATCTACGAGCAGTACTTC.

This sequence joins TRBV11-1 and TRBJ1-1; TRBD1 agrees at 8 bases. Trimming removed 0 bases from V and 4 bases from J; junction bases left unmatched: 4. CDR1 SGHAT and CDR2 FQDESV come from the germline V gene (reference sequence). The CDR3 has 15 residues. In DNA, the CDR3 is TGTGCCAGCAGCTTAGCGACAGGGGCGGCCACTGAAGCTTTCTTT. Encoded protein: CASSLATGAATEAFF. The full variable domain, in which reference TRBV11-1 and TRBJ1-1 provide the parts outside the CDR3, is EAEVAQSPRYKITEKSQAVAFWCDPISGHATLYWYRQILGQGPELLVQFQDESVVDDSQLPKDRFSAERLKGVDSTLKIQPAELGDSAMYLCASSLATGAATEAFFGQGTRLTVV.